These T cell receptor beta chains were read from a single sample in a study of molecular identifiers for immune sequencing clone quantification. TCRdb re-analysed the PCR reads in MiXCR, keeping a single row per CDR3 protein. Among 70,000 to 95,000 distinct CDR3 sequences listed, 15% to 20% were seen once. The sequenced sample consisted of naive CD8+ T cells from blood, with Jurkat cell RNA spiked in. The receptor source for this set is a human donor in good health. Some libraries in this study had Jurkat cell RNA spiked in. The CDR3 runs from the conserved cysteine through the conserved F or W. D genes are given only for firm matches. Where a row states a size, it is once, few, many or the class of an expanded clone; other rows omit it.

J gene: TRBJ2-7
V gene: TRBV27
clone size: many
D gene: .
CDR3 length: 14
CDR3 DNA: TGTGCCAGCAGGCTCGGGGGGCTAGGATACGAGCAGTACTTC
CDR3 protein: CASRLGGLGYEQYF

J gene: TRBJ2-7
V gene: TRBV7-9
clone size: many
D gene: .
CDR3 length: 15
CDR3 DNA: TGTGCCAGCAGCTTAGGTGTCGGAGTCACCTACGAGCAGTACTTC
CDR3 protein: CASSLGVGVTYEQYF

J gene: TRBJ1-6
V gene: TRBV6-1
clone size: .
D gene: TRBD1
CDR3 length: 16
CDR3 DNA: TGTGCCAGCAGTGAAGGGGGGACAGGGATTCTCCTCCCCCTCCACTTT
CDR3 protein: CASSEGGTGILLPLHF

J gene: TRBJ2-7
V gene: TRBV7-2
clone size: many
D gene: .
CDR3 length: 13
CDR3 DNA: TGTGCCAGCAGCTCCCCTACCTCGGGGGAGCAGTACTTC
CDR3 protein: CASSSPTSGEQYF

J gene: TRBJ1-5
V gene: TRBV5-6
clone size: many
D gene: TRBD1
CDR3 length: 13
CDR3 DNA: TGTGCCAGCAGCGATGGGACAGTTCAGCCCCAGCATTTT
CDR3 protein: CASSDGTVQPQHF

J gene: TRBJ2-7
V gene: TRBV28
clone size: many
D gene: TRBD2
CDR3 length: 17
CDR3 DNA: TGTGCCAGCAGTCAATTAGAAGTAAGCGGGAGGGCCTACGAGCAGTACTTC
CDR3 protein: CASSQLEVSGRAYEQYF

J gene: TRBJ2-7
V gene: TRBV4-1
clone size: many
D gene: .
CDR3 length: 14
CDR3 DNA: TGCGCCAGCAGCCAAGATCCTGGGGGCGACGAGCAGTACTTC
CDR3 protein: CASSQDPGGDEQYF

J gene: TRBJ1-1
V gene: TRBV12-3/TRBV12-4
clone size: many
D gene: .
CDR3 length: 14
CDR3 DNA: TGTGCCAGCAGTTTCGGTCCAAGATTCACTGAAGCTTTCTTT
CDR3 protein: CASSFGPRFTEAFF

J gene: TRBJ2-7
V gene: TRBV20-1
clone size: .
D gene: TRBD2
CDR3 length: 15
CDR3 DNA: TGCAGTGCTACCCGAGGGCTAGCGGGGGGCTACGAGCAGTACTTC
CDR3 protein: CSATRGLAGGYEQYF

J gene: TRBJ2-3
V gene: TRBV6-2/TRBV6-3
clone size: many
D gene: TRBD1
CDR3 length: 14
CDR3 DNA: TGTGCCAGCAGTGCGACAGGGGGCCGAGATACGCAGTATTTT
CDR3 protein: CASSATGGRDTQYF

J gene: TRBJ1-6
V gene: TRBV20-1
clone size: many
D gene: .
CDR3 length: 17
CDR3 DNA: TGCAGTGCTAGAGATCAAGGGTCAAGTTCCTATAATTCACCCCTCCACTTT
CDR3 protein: CSARDQGSSSYNSPLHF

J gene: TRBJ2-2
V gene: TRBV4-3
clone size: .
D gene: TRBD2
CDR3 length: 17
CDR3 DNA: TGCGCCAGCAGCCGATCTAGCGGGAGCGGGATCACCGGGGAGCTGTTTTTT
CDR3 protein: CASSRSSGSGITGELFF

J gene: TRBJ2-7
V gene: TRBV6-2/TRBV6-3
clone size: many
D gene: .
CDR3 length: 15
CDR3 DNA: TGTGCCAGCAGTTACTCGTGGGGGGTCCGTCGCGAGCAGTACTTC
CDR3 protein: CASSYSWGVRREQYF

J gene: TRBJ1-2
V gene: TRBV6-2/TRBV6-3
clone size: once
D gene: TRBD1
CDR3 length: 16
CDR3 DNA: TGTGCCAGCTTAAAGAAAACCGGGACAGAGAACTATAGCTACACCTTC
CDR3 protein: CASLKKTGTENYSYTF

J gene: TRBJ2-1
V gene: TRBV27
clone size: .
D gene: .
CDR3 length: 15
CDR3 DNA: TGTGCCAGCAGTCCCGTGCCCAGCTCCTACAATGAGCAGTTCTTC
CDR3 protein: CASSPVPSSYNEQFF

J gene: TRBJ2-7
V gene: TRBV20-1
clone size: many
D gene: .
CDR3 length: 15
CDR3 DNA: TGCAGTGCTAGAGGACGGACTTTGCCCTCCTACGAGCAGTACTTC
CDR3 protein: CSARGRTLPSYEQYF

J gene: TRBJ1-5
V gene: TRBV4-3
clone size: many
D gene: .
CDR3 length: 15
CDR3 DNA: TGCGCCAGCAGCCCCTGGGCGGGGATGGCCCAGCCCCAGCATTTT
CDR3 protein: CASSPWAGMAQPQHF

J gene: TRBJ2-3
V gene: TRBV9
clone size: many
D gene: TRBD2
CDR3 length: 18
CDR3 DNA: TGTGCCAGCAGCCCAGAAGGACTAGCGGGGGCTCAAGGAGATACGCAGTATTTT
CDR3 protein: CASSPEGLAGAQGDTQYF

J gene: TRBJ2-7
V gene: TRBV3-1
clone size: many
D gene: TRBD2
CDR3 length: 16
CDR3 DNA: TGTGCCAGCAGCCGGGGACTAGCGGGAGGGCCCTACGAGCAGTACTTC
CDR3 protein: CASSRGLAGGPYEQYF

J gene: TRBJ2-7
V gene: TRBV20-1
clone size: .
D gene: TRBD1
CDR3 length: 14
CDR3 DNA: TGCAGTGCTAGACAGGACAGGGACTCCTACGAGCAGTACTTC
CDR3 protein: CSARQDRDSYEQYF

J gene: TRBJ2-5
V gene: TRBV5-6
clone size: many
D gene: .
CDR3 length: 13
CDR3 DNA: TGTGCCAGCAGCGGGGGGGCCGTGCAGACCCAGTACTTC
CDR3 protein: CASSGGAVQTQYF

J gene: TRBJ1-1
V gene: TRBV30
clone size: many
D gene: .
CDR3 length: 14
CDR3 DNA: TGTGCCGCTTTCGGGGGAGGAGGGAACACTGAAGCTTTCTTT
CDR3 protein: CAAFGGGGNTEAFF

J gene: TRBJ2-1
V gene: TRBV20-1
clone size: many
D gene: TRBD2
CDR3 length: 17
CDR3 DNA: TGCAGTACAATAGGACTAGCGGGAGGGCAGTCCTACAATGAGCAGTTCTTC
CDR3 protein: CSTIGLAGGQSYNEQFF

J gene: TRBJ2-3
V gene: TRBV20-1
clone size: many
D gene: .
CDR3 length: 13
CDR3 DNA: TGCAGTGCCGTAGCGGAACGCACAGATACGCAGTATTTT
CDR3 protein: CSAVAERTDTQYF

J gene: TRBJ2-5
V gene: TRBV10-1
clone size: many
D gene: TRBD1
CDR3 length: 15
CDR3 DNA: TGCGCCAGCAGCCCCGGACAGGGTCAGGAGACGACCCAGTACTTC
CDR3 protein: CASSPGQGQETTQYF

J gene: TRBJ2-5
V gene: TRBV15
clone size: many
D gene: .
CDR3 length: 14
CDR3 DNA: TGTGCCACCAGCAGAGGGACAATCCAAGAGACCCAGTACTTC
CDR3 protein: CATSRGTIQETQYF

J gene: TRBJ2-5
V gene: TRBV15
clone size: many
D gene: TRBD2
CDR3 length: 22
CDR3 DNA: TGTGCCACCAGCAGGGGGGGAAGCTTTTTACCGGGACTAGCGGACACCGGGGAGACCCAGTACTTC
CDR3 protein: CATSRGGSFLPGLADTGETQYF